Described below is a single T cell receptor (beta chain) sequence and its context. This sample was included in a study of T cell changes during pregnancy in multiple sclerosis. Germline lookup yields CDR1 LNHDA and CDR2 SQIVND (reference sequence). CDR3 length: 14 amino acids. V gave up 7 bases and J gave up 0 bases, with 12 bases separating them. This table comes from immunoSEQ multiplex PCR, and its TCRdb copy is limited to in-frame clones, with some not included. In the table there are tens of thousands of clones, 89% of which are singletons. V and J are TRBV19 and TRBJ1-1; D is possibly TRBD1 (5 bases). This sequence originates from a female donor with multiple sclerosis, enrolled in a pregnancy study. Sequencing used CD4+ T cells from peripheral blood mononuclear cells, obtained in the first trimester of pregnancy. CDR3 nucleotides: TGTGCCAGTATCGAGACAGAAATGAACACTGAAGCTTTCTTT. It is translated as CASIETEMNTEAFF.